These 3 T cell receptor beta chains were sequenced from one sample in a study of blood T cell repertoires in COVID-19. Produced via immunoSEQ multiplex PCR; TCRdb's table is partial and in-frame only. The table lists about 68,000 clones, 70% to 90% of them singletons. The sample comprised peripheral blood. All receptors come from a man in his forties or fifties with acute or convalescent COVID-19.

V is TRBV2 and J is TRBJ1-1; 7 bases are a match to TRBD1. CDR1 and CDR2 (germline): SNHLY, FYNNEI. Losses at the gene ends were 10 bases for V and 1 base for J; bases not matched to a gene: 0. This CDR3 has 11 amino acids. This CDR3 reads CATGGNTEAFF. Here the CDR3 DNA reads TGTGCCACAGGGGGGAACACTGAAGCTTTCTTT. Full variable domain (remainder filled in from reference TRBV2 and TRBJ1-1): EPEVTQTPSHQVTQMGQEVILRCVPISNHLYFYWYRQILGQKVEFLVSFYNNEISEKSEIFDDQFSVERPDGSNFTLKIRSTKLEDSAMYFCATGGNTEAFFGQGTRLTVV.

The rearrangement joins TRBV6-6 to TRBJ1-5; possible D gene TRBD1, 5 bases. There are 13 residues in the CDR3. Deletions cut 5 bases from V and 2 bases from J, with 7 bases between. The germline V gene has CDR1 MNHNY and CDR2 SVGAGI (reference sequence). CDR3 residues: CASSVGGNQPQHF. The CDR3 DNA reads TGTGCCAGCAGTGTAGGGGGCAATCAGCCCCAGCATTTT.

This chain connects TRBV15 to TRBJ1-4; a possible D gene is TRBD1 (6 bases). The CDR3 sequence is 16 residues long. CDR1 is LNHNV, CDR2 YYDKDF, per germline (reference sequence). The V gene lost 1 base and the J gene lost 7 bases, with 16 bases spanning the gap. This chain's CDR3 is CATSRVAGARSEKLFF. In nucleotides, the CDR3 is TGTGCCACCAGCAGAGTAGCGGGGGCGCGGAGTGAAAAACTGTTTTTT.